The T cell receptor (beta chain) described here comes from a study of human T cells and chemical hapten exposure. Study-wide findings and caveats: Compared with pre-sensitization or healthy control sets, expanded TCRs clustered more.

This clonotype turned up a few times. The target antigen is unknown. Each cDNA molecule in the library carried unique molecular identifiers. TCRdb re-called the RACE reads with MiXCR, one entry per CDR3 protein. The sample has some 81,000 distinct CDR3 sequences, around 7.8% seen once; the top ten hold less than 2%. Time point specified: patch test 1, 2 weeks after DPC sensitization. Treatment given: therapeutic diphenylcyclopropenone sensitization with weekly scalp DPC. Looked up from germline, CDR1 is MNHNY and CDR2 is SVGAGI (reference sequence). V dropped 5 bases and J dropped 4 bases, with 14 bases sitting between them. The CDR3 has 14 amino acids.

The clonotype was recovered from a woman in her thirties with alopecia areata. Some clones in this sample may be carry-over from other donors' samples. The source material was whole blood, sampled in connection with sensitization to the hapten diphenylcyclopropenone (DPC). The chain combines TRBV6-6 with TRBJ1-2; tentative D call: TRBD1 (6 bases). CDR3 in amino acids: CASSEGPRGYGYTF. The CDR3 DNA is TGTGCCAGCAGTGAGGGCCCCAGGGGCTATGGCTACACCTTC.